The rows below give T cell receptor beta chains drawn from one sample of a study of OX40 agonist ivuxolimab in advanced cancers. The data were produced by immunoSEQ multiplex PCR, yet TCRdb's version contains in-frame clones alone and is incomplete. The sample contains tens of thousands of clones, over 90% of which appear only once. This specimen consisted of CD4+ or CD8+ T cells sorted from blood, obtained in a trial of the OX40 agonist ivuxolimab. All receptors derive from an adult with an advanced solid tumor such as melanoma, head and neck, liver or kidney cancer. The CDR3 runs from the conserved cysteine through the conserved F or W. The D gene is left open where the match is weak. Some rows mark clone size as missing; the rest say once, few, many or name a class of expanded clone.

D gene	J gene	V gene	clone size	CDR3 DNA	CDR3 protein
-	TRBJ2-2	TRBV6-5	-	TGTGCCAGCAGTACTCCCCCCGGGGAGCTGTTTTTT	CASSTPPGELFF
-	TRBJ1-1	TRBV18	-	TGTGCCAGCTCACCAACAGGGATCACTGAAGCTTTCTTT	CASSPTGITEAFF
-	TRBJ2-3	TRBV15	-	TGTGCCACCAGACTTGGTGGGGGTGTAAACACAGATACGCAGTATTTT	CATRLGGGVNTDTQYF
-	TRBJ2-1	TRBV5-4	-	TGTGCCAGCAGCTTGGAATTCGGGAGTTCCTACAATGAGCAGTTCTTC	CASSLEFGSSYNEQFF
TRBD1	TRBJ2-7	TRBV15	-	TGTGCCACCAGCCCATGGGACAGGGACGCCTACGAGCAGTACTTC	CATSPWDRDAYEQYF
-	TRBJ2-5	TRBV20-1	-	TGCAGTGCTGGACAGTGGGAGACCCAGTACTTC	CSAGQWETQYF
-	TRBJ2-2	TRBV5-6	once	TGTGCCAGCAGCTTGTGGGGGGAGCTGTTTTTT	CASSLWGELFF
-	TRBJ2-3	TRBV19	once	TGTGCCAGTAGTATAGATGGTCGCACAGATACGCAGTATTTT	CASSIDGRTDTQYF
-	TRBJ1-2	TRBV23-1	-	TGCGCCAGCACGATGAAGGTACATAACTACACCTTC	CASTMKVHNYTF
-	TRBJ2-5	TRBV7-3	-	TGTGCCAGCAGCTTAGGAGTCGGGAAGCAAGAGACCCAGTACTTC	CASSLGVGKQETQYF
TRBD2	TRBJ2-7	TRBV6-1	-	TGTGCCAGCAGTGAGGTGCTAGCGGGAGGGCCCCGGCAGTACTTC	CASSEVLAGGPRQYF
TRBD1	TRBJ2-5	TRBV4-1	-	TGCGCCAGCAGCCAGAGGGACAGGGGCCGTCAAGAGACCCAGTACTTC	CASSQRDRGRQETQYF
-	TRBJ1-5	TRBV18	once	TGTGCCAGCTCACCAAAGGTTACCAATCAGCCCCAGCATTTT	CASSPKVTNQPQHF
TRBD2	TRBJ2-7	TRBV5-4	-	TGTGCCAGCAGCTTGACTAGCGGGAGCTACGAGCAGTACTTC	CASSLTSGSYEQYF
-	TRBJ2-2	TRBV21-1	-	TGTGCCAGCAGCATGCGATCAGGGTATAGGCCGGTTAACACCGGGGAGCTGTTTTTT	CASSMRSGYRPVNTGELFF
-	TRBJ2-7	TRBV20-1	once	TGCAGTGCTGACTCCTACGAGCAGTACTTC	CSADSYEQYF
-	TRBJ1-2	TRBV28	-	TGTGCCAGCAGTTCCCAGGGGTACGGCTACACCTTC	CASSSQGYGYTF
TRBD2	TRBJ2-1	TRBV11-3	-	TGTGCCAGCAGCTTAGGTTTTAGCGGGATTAAAAATGAGCAGTTCTTC	CASSLGFSGIKNEQFF
TRBD1	TRBJ2-1	TRBV5-8	-	TGTGCCAGCAGTTGGGGACAGGGGGCGCTGATCTTCAATGAGCAGTTCTTC	CASSWGQGALIFNEQFF
-	TRBJ2-7	TRBV6-6	-	TGTGCCAGCAGTCGCCTTCTAGGGGCTGACGAGCAGTACTTC	CASSRLLGADEQYF
-	TRBJ2-7	TRBV30	-	TGTGCCTGGACCCCCGGGAATATCTACGAGCAGTACTTC	CAWTPGNIYEQYF
TRBD1	TRBJ2-7	TRBV6-1	-	TGTGCCAGCAGTGATGGGACAGACTACGAGCAGTACTTC	CASSDGTDYEQYF
-	TRBJ2-1	TRBV5-1	-	TGCGCCAGCAGCTTCCGGCTCTTCTCCTACAATGAGCAGTTCTTC	CASSFRLFSYNEQFF
-	TRBJ2-7	TRBV5-1	-	TGCGCCAGCAGCCTGGACCCTTTTAGCGGGCAGTACTTC	CASSLDPFSGQYF
-	TRBJ2-7	TRBV7-2	-	TGTGCCAGCAGCCCACCGACCCTGGGCTACGAGCGGTACTTC	CASSPPTLGYERYF
-	TRBJ1-4	TRBV27	-	TGTGCCAGCAGTAACCACAGGGTAGGGAATGAAAAACTGTTTTTT	CASSNHRVGNEKLFF
-	TRBJ2-2	TRBV6-1	-	TGTGCCAGCCGATTGGAGGGATCGAGTTCCGGGGAGCTGCTTTTT	CASRLEGSSSGELLF
TRBD2	TRBJ2-7	TRBV11-2	-	TGTGCCAGCAGCGAGGGTAGCGGGAGTCTCTACGAGCAGTACTTC	CASSEGSGSLYEQYF
-	TRBJ1-5	TRBV7-9	-	TGTGCCAGCAGCTTAGCGGGGACAACAGGTGAGCCCCAGCATTTT	CASSLAGTTGEPQHF
TRBD1	TRBJ1-1	TRBV27	-	TGTGCCAGCAACCCCCGGGACAGGAACACTGAAGCTTTCTTT	CASNPRDRNTEAFF
TRBD2	TRBJ2-2	TRBV27	-	TGTGCCAGCAGTTTATTTTCTAGCGGGAGAGGATGGACCGGGGAGCTGTTTTTT	CASSLFSSGRGWTGELFF
-	TRBJ1-1	TRBV18	-	TGTGCCAGCTCCCCAACCCAGAGGAACACTGAAGCTTTCTTT	CASSPTQRNTEAFF
-	TRBJ1-5	TRBV5-8	-	TGTGCCAGCAGCTTGGCCGTGGCAGGGGATCAGCCCCAGCATTTT	CASSLAVAGDQPQHF
-	TRBJ1-3	TRBV4-3	-	TGCGCCAGCAGCCCCAAGTTGGGGTCATCTGGAAACACCATATATTTT	CASSPKLGSSGNTIYF
TRBD2	TRBJ2-3	TRBV4-3	-	TGCGCCAGCAGCCCTAGACTAGCGGGAGTAGATACGCAGTATTTT	CASSPRLAGVDTQYF
TRBD1	TRBJ2-1	TRBV29-1	-	TGCAGCGTTGAAGTTGGGACAGGGATGAATGAGCAGTTCTTC	CSVEVGTGMNEQFF
-	TRBJ2-5	TRBV6-5	-	TGTGCCAGCAGTAGTGGGTGGGGCCCCCAGTACTTC	CASSSGWGPQYF